This T cell receptor beta chain was sequenced for a study of T cell repertoires in ileal Crohn's disease. Study-wide findings and caveats: Sorted CD8 T cells held more high-frequency clones than CD4. Clonality above 26.8% at surgery always came with endoscopic recurrence.

The time point was: proximal margin of the surgical specimen (macroscopically non-inflamed). Note on this clone: No antigen is known for it.

Germline values: CDR1 SGDLS, CDR2 YYNGEE. The CDR3 is 14 amino acids. With V trimmed by 4 bases and J by 5 bases, 7 bases remained unmatched. Assay used: immunoSEQ multiplex PCR; TCRdb lists only in-frame clones, some missing. The top ten hold more than 20% of the sample, which has about 3,200 clones, around 63% seen once. The chain joins TRBV9 to TRBJ1-2; TRBD1 agrees at 8 bases. This receptor was obtained from an adult with Crohn's disease. The sequenced material came from ileal tissue. The CDR3 protein is CASSSSGTGYGYTF. DNA of the CDR3: TGTGCCAGCAGCAGCTCCGGGACAGGTTATGGCTACACCTTC.